This T cell receptor beta chain derives from a study of shared clonotypes between healthy human individuals. Terminally differentiated effector memory CD45RA+ cells were left out of the naive CD8 fraction, which was CD45RO-negative and positively selected for CCR7. In its sample, this clone was seen once. The method was immunoSEQ multiplex PCR; TCRdb's version includes in-frame clones alone and lacks a portion of them. The sample records 650,000 to 800,000 clones, 92% being singletons. V lost 3 bases to trimming and J lost 0 bases, with 15 bases between them. CDR1 and CDR2 from the germline V gene are MNHNS and SASEGT. The CDR3 consists of 17 residues.

The chain uses TRBV6-1 and TRBJ2-4, with D tentatively TRBD1 (6 bases). Source material: naive CD8+ T cells sorted from blood. The sequence was collected from a man aged 30 to 39 in good health. The CDR3 region has the DNA TGTGCCAGCAGTGATACTACAGGGTGGGTAGCCAAAAACATTCAGTACTTC. Translation: CASSDTTGWVAKNIQYF.